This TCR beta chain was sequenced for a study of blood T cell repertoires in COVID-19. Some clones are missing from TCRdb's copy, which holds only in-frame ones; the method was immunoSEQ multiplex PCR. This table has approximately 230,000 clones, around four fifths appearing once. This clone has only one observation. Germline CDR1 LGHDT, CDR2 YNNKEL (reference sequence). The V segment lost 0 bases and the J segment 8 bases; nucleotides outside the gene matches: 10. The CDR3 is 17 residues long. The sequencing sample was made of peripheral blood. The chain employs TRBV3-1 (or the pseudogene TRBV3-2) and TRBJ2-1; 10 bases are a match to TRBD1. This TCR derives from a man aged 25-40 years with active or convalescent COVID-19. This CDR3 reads CASSQDNSRTGGDEQFF. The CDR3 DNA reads TGTGCCAGCAGCCAAGATAATTCAAGGACAGGGGGTGATGAGCAGTTCTTC.